Here is one T cell receptor beta chain with its context. It lacks a known antigen. Per-base qualities were not stored, and no clone one base away is much larger. The cysteine opens and the phenylalanine closes a CDR3 of 13 amino acids. Here the CDR3 DNA is all that survives: 39 bases in frame from base 1. V sheds 3 bases and J sheds 1 base, leaving 7 bases between their ends. Based on the germline V gene, the CDR1 and CDR2 sequences are SGHRS and YFSETQ. Patients with a history of autoimmune disease or receiving systemic immunosuppression were excluded from the trial. Peripheral blood for TCR sequencing was collected from all dose cohorts at baseline, on cycle 4 day 1, and on cycle 7 day 1. The samples were taken from a phase I, first-in-human, multicenter, open-label dose-escalation trial of ivuxolimab. Adults with locally advanced or metastatic melanoma, renal cell carcinoma, hepatocellular carcinoma or head and neck squamous cell carcinoma were enrolled in the trial. CD4+ and CD8+ T cells were sorted separately from peripheral blood before TCR sequencing.

This specimen belongs to a study of OX40 agonist ivuxolimab in advanced cancers. Turning to the overall study: Ivuxolimab was a fully human IgG2 agonistic monoclonal antibody targeting the costimulatory receptor OX40 (CD134). Prior anti-PD-1, anti-PD-L1 or anti-CTLA-4 therapy was permitted, and about two fifths of dose-escalation patients had received checkpoint inhibitors. In the dose-escalation cohort, 82.7% of patients were male, and the mean age was roughly 60 years with a range of roughly 20 to 80. Of the approximately 54 patients in dose escalation, 19 had hepatocellular carcinoma, some 15 had melanoma, 9 had renal cell carcinoma and 9 had head and neck cancer. Intravenous ivuxolimab was administered to patients every 2 weeks at six dose levels: 0.01, 0.1, 0.3, 1.5, 3 and 10 mg/kg. Partial responses occurred in three dose-escalation patients: two with cutaneous melanoma and one with hepatocellular carcinoma. The paper reports the monotherapy dose-escalation portion (N = 52 patients) of the phase I ivuxolimab trial. The purpose of peripheral TCRbeta sequencing was to test whether ivuxolimab changed TCR sequence diversity and led to clonal T-cell expansion. The paper's findings and limits, for the study overall: At doses of 0.1 to 3.0 mg/kg, clonal expansion of both CD4+ and CD8+ blood T cells was observed from baseline to week 6. The antigen specificity of the peripheral T cells that underwent clonal expansion was not determined. In the 0.1-3.0 mg/kg groups, partial responders had among the lowest normalized peripheral clonal expansion, particularly in CD8+ T cells. Low levels of normalized T-cell clonal expansion were also seen in some nonresponding patients. On average, CD8+ T cells showed more expanded clones than CD4+ T cells after ivuxolimab.

To sequence the TCRbeta CDR3 region, genomic DNA was isolated from the sorted cells. TCRbeta CDR3 regions were sequenced using the immunoSEQ Assay. In TCRdb, the immuneACCESS table is reduced to in-frame sequences with V and J assigned. These tables do not hold every clone; where another copy was compared, an unresolved V gene accounts for under half, and the others remain unexplained. The sample profile shows about 61,000 clones; around 90% of them were found once. The ten largest clones represent around 0.37% of the sample. This chain is built from TRBV5-1 and TRBJ1-1, with the D gene call left open. Sequencing used CD4+ or CD8+ T cells sorted from blood, obtained in a trial of the OX40 agonist ivuxolimab. This clonotype originated in an adult with an advanced solid tumor such as melanoma, head and neck, liver or kidney cancer. The sequence in DNA is TGCGCCAGCAGCTGGAATCGGAACACTGAAGCTTTCTTT. Its amino acids are CASSWNRNTEAFF.